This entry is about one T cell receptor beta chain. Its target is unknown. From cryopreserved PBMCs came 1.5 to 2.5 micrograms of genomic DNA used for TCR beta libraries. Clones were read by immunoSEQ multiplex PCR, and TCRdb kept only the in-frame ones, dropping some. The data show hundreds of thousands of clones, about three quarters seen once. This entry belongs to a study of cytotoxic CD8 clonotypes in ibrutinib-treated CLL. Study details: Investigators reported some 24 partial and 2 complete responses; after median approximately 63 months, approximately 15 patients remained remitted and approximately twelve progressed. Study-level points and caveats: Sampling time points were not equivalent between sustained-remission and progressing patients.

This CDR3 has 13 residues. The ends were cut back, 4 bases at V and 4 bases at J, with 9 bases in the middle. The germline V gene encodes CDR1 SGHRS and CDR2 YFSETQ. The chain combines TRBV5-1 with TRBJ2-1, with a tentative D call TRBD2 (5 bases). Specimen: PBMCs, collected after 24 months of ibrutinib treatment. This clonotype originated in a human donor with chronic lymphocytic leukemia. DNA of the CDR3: TGCGCCAGCAGCCCGGACTTGTACAATGAGCAGTTCTTC. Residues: CASSPDLYNEQFF.